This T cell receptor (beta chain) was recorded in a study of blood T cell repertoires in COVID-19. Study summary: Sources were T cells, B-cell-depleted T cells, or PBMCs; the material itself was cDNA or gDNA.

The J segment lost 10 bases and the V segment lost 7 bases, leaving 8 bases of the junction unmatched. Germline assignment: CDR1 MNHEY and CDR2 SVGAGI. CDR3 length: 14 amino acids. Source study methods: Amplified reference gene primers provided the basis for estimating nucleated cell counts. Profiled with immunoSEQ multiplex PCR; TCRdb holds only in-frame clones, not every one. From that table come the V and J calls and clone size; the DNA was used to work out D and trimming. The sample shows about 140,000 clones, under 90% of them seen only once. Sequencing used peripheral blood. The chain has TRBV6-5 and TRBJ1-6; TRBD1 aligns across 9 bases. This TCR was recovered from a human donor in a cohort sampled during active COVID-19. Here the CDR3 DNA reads TGTGCCAGCATGCCGGGACAGGGAAGATCACCCCTCCACTTT. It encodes CASMPGQGRSPLHF.